Listed below are T cell receptor beta chains from one sample, sequenced in a study of CD8+ T cells in alopecia areata. The repertoire was sequenced with immunoSEQ multiplex PCR; TCRdb's copy has only in-frame clones and lacks some. The table lists around 200,000 clones, 50% to 65% of them singletons. The specimen comprised CD8+ T cells sorted from blood, sampled at week 24, from a patient treated with tofacitinib. The receptor set was obtained from a human donor with alopecia areata. CDR3s include the opening cysteine and the closing phenylalanine or tryptophan. A D gene is named only where the DNA matches it firmly. Expanded clones get a size class; other rows say once, few or many, or leave the size out.

j_call	d_call	v_call	clone_size	cdr3_aa	cdr3_nt
TRBJ2-7	-	TRBV4-3	-	CASSQSQGAYEQYF	TGCGCCAGCAGCCAAAGTCAAGGGGCCTACGAGCAGTACTTC
TRBJ1-3	-	TRBV10-3	few	CAITVSGDSGNTIYF	TGTGCCATCACCGTATCAGGCGACTCTGGAAACACCATATATTTT
TRBJ2-2	TRBD2	TRBV27	-	CASSPWTSGGFGELFF	TGTGCCAGCAGTCCCTGGACTAGCGGGGGGTTTGGGGAGCTGTTTTTT
TRBJ1-1	-	TRBV12-5	-	CASGLTRNTEAFF	TGTGCTAGTGGTTTGACCCGAAACACTGAAGCTTTCTTT
TRBJ1-4	-	TRBV30	-	CAWSVTGREKLFF	TGTGCCTGGAGTGTCACAGGGAGAGAAAAACTGTTTTTT
TRBJ2-7	TRBD1	TRBV4-3	few	CASSQDRGRGSEQYF	TGCGCCAGCAGCCAAGATAGAGGCAGGGGGAGCGAGCAGTACTTC
TRBJ2-1	TRBD2	TRBV27	medium-sized	CASSLSKRGGRYEQFF	TGTGCCAGCAGTCTGAGCAAGCGGGGGGGCCGGTATGAGCAGTTCTTC
TRBJ1-1	-	TRBV6-1	-	CASSESRRASAEAFF	TGTGCCAGCAGTGAATCCCGCCGAGCTTCAGCTGAAGCTTTCTTT
TRBJ2-5	-	TRBV9	-	CASSVDRAVETQYF	TGTGCCAGCAGCGTAGACCGGGCTGTAGAGACCCAGTACTTC
TRBJ2-7	-	TRBV7-9	-	CASSPQDTPYEQYF	TGTGCCAGCAGCCCCCAGGACACCCCCTACGAGCAGTACTTC
TRBJ2-7	TRBD2	TRBV7-2	-	CASRNGGEQYF	TGTGCCAGCAGAAACGGGGGGGAGCAGTACTTC
TRBJ1-1	-	TRBV2	-	CASSGGNTEAFF	TGTGCCAGCAGTGGGGGCAACACTGAAGCTTTCTTT
TRBJ1-5	-	TRBV9	-	CASSGGGGSNQPQHF	TGTGCCAGCAGCGGGGGTGGAGGAAGCAATCAGCCCCAGCATTTT
TRBJ1-1	-	TRBV30	-	CAWRGGGTEAFF	TGTGCCTGGAGAGGGGGGGGCACTGAAGCTTTCTTT
TRBJ1-4	-	TRBV28	-	CASSSTGTSGEKLFF	TGTGCCAGCAGTTCAACCGGGACATCTGGTGAAAAACTGTTTTTT
TRBJ1-1	-	TRBV2	-	CASSEAWGFTEAFF	TGTGCCAGCAGTGAGGCGTGGGGTTTCACTGAAGCTTTCTTT
TRBJ1-3	TRBD1	TRBV5-6	-	CASSFTTGSGNTIYF	TGTGCCAGCAGCTTTACGACAGGGTCTGGAAACACCATATATTTT
TRBJ2-7	TRBD1	TRBV2	-	CASSFNPLQGAYEQYF	TGTGCCAGCAGTTTTAACCCACTACAGGGGGCCTACGAGCAGTACTTC
TRBJ2-7	TRBD1	TRBV4-1	-	CASSPGQGAYEQYF	TGCGCCAGCAGCCCAGGACAGGGGGCCTACGAGCAGTACTTC
TRBJ2-3	-	TRBV23-1	-	CASSHLTLQSDTQYF	TGCGCCAGCAGTCACCTCACTCTCCAATCAGATACGCAGTATTTT
TRBJ2-1	TRBD2	TRBV7-3	few	CASSLSGGEYNEQFF	TGTGCCAGCAGCTTAAGCGGGGGGGAATACAATGAGCAGTTCTTC
TRBJ2-7	TRBD1	TRBV30	few	CAWSVGTGTYEQYF	TGTGCCTGGAGTGTGGGGACAGGGACCTACGAGCAGTACTTC
TRBJ2-2	-	TRBV7-9	-	CASSLVVGELFF	TGTGCCAGCAGCTTGGTTGTCGGGGAGCTGTTTTTT
TRBJ2-1	TRBD2	TRBV30	-	CAWTWSAGGRNEQFF	TGTGCCTGGACCTGGTCGGCGGGGGGAAGAAATGAGCAGTTCTTC
TRBJ2-3	TRBD2	TRBV7-7	-	CASSPTSDSTDTQYF	TGTGCCAGCAGCCCGACTAGCGATAGCACAGATACGCAGTATTTT
TRBJ1-2	-	TRBV29-1	-	CSVDFKNYGYTF	TGCAGCGTTGATTTCAAAAACTATGGCTACACCTTC
TRBJ2-1	TRBD2	TRBV30	-	CAWKRLADYNEQFF	TGTGCCTGGAAAAGACTAGCGGATTACAATGAGCAGTTCTTC
TRBJ2-7	-	TRBV29-1	few	CSVDQGGSSYEQYF	TGCAGCGTGGACCAGGGAGGTAGTTCCTACGAGCAGTACTTC
TRBJ2-7	-	TRBV13	once	CASSQGRGGPYEQYF	TGTGCCAGCAGCCAGGGTAGGGGAGGACCCTACGAGCAGTACTTC
TRBJ2-2	-	TRBV25-1	few	CASSLRDANTGELFF	TGTGCCAGCAGTCTGCGAGACGCGAACACCGGGGAGCTGTTTTTT
TRBJ2-7	-	TRBV12-5	-	CASGLDGGYLPYEQYF	TGTGCTAGTGGTTTGGACGGCGGCTACCTTCCCTACGAGCAGTACTTC
TRBJ2-5	TRBD1	TRBV2	-	CASSTDLGQGARETQYF	TGTGCCAGCAGTACGGATCTGGGACAGGGGGCGCGAGAGACCCAGTACTTC
TRBJ2-6	-	TRBV5-1	-	CASSPRDSGANVLTF	TGCGCCAGCAGCCCACGGGATTCTGGGGCCAACGTCCTGACTTTC
TRBJ1-5	-	TRBV19	-	CASSMNSNQPQHF	TGTGCCAGTAGTATGAATAGCAATCAGCCCCAGCATTTT
TRBJ2-1	-	TRBV6-5	-	CASSYSGSSEQFF	TGTGCCAGCAGTTACTCAGGCTCGTCGGAGCAGTTCTTC
TRBJ1-1	-	TRBV29-1	few	CSVEVPDKNTEAFF	TGCAGCGTTGAAGTCCCGGACAAGAACACTGAAGCTTTCTTT
TRBJ2-5	TRBD2	TRBV13	once	CASSPPGLAGGETQYF	TGTGCCAGCAGCCCTCCCGGACTAGCGGGGGGAGAGACCCAGTACTTC
TRBJ1-1	-	TRBV4-3	-	CASSQDTPRNTEAFF	TGCGCCAGCAGCCAAGATACTCCCCGGAACACTGAAGCTTTCTTT
TRBJ1-6	-	TRBV5-1	once	CASSSDSSYNSPLHF	TGCGCCAGCAGCTCCGACAGCTCCTATAATTCACCCCTCCACTTT
TRBJ1-6	-	TRBV10-3	-	CAISDGEFGSPLHF	TGTGCCATCAGTGACGGGGAATTCGGATCACCCCTCCACTTT
TRBJ2-1	-	TRBV4-3	few	CASSQSIGNEQFF	TGCGCCAGCAGCCAGAGTATCGGGAATGAGCAGTTCTTC
TRBJ1-1	-	TRBV25-1	few	CASSVGAGSTEAFF	TGTGCCAGCAGTGTTGGGGCCGGGAGCACTGAAGCTTTCTTT
TRBJ2-3	-	TRBV9	-	CASSHTDTQYF	TGTGCCAGCAGCCACACAGATACGCAGTATTTT
TRBJ2-7	-	TRBV29-1	-	CSVEHRTDEGTRYEQYF	TGCAGCGTTGAACACCGGACAGACGAAGGGACCCGCTACGAGCAGTACTTC
TRBJ1-1	-	TRBV30	-	CAWSPGTLNTEAFF	TGTGCCTGGAGTCCCGGGACCTTGAACACTGAAGCTTTCTTT
TRBJ2-5	-	TRBV28	-	CASRRRDPKETQYF	TGTGCCAGCAGGCGCCGGGACCCTAAAGAGACCCAGTACTTC
TRBJ1-1	-	TRBV4-3	-	CASSQDSTGTEAFF	TGCGCCAGCAGCCAAGACTCGACAGGCACTGAAGCTTTCTTT
TRBJ1-1	TRBD1	TRBV30	-	CAWRGTGGWNTEAFF	TGTGCCTGGAGAGGGACAGGGGGCTGGAACACTGAAGCTTTCTTT
TRBJ2-1	TRBD1	TRBV10-3	few	CAARDSDNEQFF	TGTGCCGCCAGGGACAGTGACAATGAGCAGTTCTTC
TRBJ2-1	TRBD2	TRBV4-3	-	CASGRDNEQFF	TGCGCCAGCGGGAGGGACAATGAGCAGTTCTTC
TRBJ2-2	-	TRBV6-5	-	CASSGAVAGELFF	TGTGCCAGCAGCGGGGCCGTGGCCGGGGAGCTGTTTTTT
TRBJ2-2	-	TRBV6-1	few	CASSGGSGELFF	TGTGCCAGCAGTGGGGGGTCCGGGGAGCTGTTTTTT